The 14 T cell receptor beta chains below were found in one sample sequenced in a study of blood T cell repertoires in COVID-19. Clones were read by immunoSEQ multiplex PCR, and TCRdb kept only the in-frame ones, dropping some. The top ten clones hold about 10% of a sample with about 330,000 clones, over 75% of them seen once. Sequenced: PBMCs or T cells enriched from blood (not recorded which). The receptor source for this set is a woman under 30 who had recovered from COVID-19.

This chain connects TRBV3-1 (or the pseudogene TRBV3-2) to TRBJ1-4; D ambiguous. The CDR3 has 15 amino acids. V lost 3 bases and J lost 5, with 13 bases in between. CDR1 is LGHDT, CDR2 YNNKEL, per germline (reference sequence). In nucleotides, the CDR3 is TGTGCCAGCAGCCACTCGGGGAGCGGGAATGAAAAACTGTTTTTT. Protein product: CASSHSGSGNEKLFF.

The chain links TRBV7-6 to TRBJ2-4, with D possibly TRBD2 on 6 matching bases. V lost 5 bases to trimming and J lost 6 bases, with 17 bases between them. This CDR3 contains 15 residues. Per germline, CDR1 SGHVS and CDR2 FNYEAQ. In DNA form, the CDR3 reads TGTGCCAGCAGCCCGAGGAGCGGGCCAATAAACATTCAGTACTTC. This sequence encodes CASSPRSGPINIQYF.

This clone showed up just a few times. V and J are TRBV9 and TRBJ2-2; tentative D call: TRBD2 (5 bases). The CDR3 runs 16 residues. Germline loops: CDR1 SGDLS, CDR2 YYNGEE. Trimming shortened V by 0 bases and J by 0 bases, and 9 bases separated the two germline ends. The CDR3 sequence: CASSVGGRANTGELFF. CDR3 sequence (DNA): TGTGCCAGCAGCGTAGGAGGGAGAGCGAACACCGGGGAGCTGTTTTTT.

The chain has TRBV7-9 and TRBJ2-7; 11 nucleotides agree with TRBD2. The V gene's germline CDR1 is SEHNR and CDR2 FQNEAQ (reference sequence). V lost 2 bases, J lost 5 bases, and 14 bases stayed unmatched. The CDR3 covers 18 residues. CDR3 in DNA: TGTGCCAGCAGCTTACTAATGGGCACTAGCGGGGGAATCCACGAGCAGTACTTC. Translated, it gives CASSLLMGTSGGIHEQYF.

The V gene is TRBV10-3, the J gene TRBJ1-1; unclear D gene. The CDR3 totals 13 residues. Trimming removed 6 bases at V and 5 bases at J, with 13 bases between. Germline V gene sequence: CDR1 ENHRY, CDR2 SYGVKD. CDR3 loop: CAIRELQATEAFF. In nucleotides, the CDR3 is TGTGCCATCAGGGAGCTGCAGGCGACTGAAGCTTTCTTT.

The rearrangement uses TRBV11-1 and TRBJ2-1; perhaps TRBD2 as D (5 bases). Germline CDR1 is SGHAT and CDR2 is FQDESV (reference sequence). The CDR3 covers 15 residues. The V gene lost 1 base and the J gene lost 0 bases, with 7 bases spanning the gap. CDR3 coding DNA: TGTGCCAGCAGCTTAGGTGGGAGCTCCTACAATGAGCAGTTCTTC. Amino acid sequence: CASSLGGSSYNEQFF.

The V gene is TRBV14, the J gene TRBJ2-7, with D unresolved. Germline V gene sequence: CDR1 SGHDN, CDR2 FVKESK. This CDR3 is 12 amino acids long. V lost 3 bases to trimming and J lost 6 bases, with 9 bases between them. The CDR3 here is CASSQISVEQYF. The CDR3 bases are TGTGCCAGCAGCCAGATCTCAGTCGAGCAGTACTTC.

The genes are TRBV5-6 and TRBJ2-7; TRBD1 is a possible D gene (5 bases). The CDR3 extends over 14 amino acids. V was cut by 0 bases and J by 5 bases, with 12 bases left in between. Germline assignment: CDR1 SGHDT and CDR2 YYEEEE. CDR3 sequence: CASSLVTARDEQYF. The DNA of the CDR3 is TGTGCCAGCAGCTTGGTCACAGCCAGGGACGAGCAGTACTTC.

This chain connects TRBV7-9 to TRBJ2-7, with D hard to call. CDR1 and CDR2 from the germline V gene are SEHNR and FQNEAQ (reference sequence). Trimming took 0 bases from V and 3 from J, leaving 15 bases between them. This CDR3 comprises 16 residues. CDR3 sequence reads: CASSLAYRAKFYEQYF. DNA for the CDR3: TGTGCCAGCAGCTTAGCGTACCGAGCGAAATTCTACGAGCAGTACTTC.

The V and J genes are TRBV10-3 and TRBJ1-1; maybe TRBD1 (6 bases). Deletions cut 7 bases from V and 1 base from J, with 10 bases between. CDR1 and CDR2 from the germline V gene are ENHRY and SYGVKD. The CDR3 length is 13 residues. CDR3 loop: CAITGTPNTEAFF. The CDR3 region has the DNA TGTGCCATCACTGGGACACCGAACACTGAAGCTTTCTTT.

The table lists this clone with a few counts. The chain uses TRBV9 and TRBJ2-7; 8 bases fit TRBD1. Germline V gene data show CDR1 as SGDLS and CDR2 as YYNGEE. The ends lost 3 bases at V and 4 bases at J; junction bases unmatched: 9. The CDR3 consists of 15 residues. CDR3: CASSAGEDRVYEQYF. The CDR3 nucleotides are TGTGCCAGCAGCGCCGGAGAGGACAGGGTTTACGAGCAGTACTTC.

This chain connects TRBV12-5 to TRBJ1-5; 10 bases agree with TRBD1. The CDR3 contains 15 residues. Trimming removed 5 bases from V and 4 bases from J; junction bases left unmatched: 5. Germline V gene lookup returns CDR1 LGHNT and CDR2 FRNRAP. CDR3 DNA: TGTGCTAGTGGTCAGACAGGGGGCAGGAATCAGCCCCAGCATTTT. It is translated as CASGQTGGRNQPQHF.

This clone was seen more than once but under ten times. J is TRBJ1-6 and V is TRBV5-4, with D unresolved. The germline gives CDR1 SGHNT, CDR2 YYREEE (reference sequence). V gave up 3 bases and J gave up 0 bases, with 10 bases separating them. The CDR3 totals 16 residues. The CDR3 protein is CASSSGGSSYNSPLHF. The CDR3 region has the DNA TGTGCCAGCAGCTCTGGCGGGAGCTCCTATAATTCACCCCTCCACTTT.

CDR3 sequence: CASSADRGRTEAFF. The CDR3 DNA is TGTGCCAGCAGCGCGGACAGGGGGCGAACTGAAGCTTTCTTT. The V call is TRBV6-6, the J call TRBJ1-1; 11 nucleotides line up with TRBD1. This CDR3 comprises 14 residues. The germline CDR1 and CDR2 sequences are MNHNY and SVGAGI (reference sequence). V lost 6 bases, J lost 5 bases, and 5 bases stayed unmatched.